This TCR beta chain is drawn from a study of blood T cells in healthy people across ages (dated by TCRdb to about 2015). Background for the entire study: In model experiments, template switching captured roughly one uniquely barcoded TCR beta cDNA molecule for every two T cells. Age-related changes in TCR beta repertoire diversity were measured in the study by deep sequencing normalized with unique cDNA molecular identifiers. Donors were grouped into four age groups: young (average roughly 17 years), middle-aged (roughly 40), aged (about 59) and long-lived (about 82). To avoid experimental bias, donors of different ages were randomly spread across the sequencing lanes. Two additional independent replicas of 1 million unique cDNA reads from the same blood draw were analyzed for two donors (one aged 18 to 29 and one aged 80 or older). The full study reports these points: As age increased, observed TCR beta diversity per million T cells dropped in a roughly linear way, and a significant reduction was already evident by age 40. Because donor CMV infection status was unknown, age-related changes in expanded clonotypes were potentially confounded. Estimates of total diversity based on one million sequenced T cells were regarded as lower bounds and as underestimates. Compared with the aged group, more naive CD4+ T cells, fewer expanded clones and increased TCR diversity were shown by the long-lived group, suggesting age selection. Since profiling was done on bulk unsorted PBMCs, naive and antigen-experienced compartments could not be conclusively compared. There was a strong correlation between observed TCR beta diversity and the percentage of naive T cells measured by flow cytometry.

Details on this clonotype: The target of this receptor is not known. Within one base of it there is no much larger clone, and no base qualities were kept.

Systemically healthy Caucasian individuals from Russia, around 38 in total and aged roughly 6 to 95 years, were included as donors. Each donor gave approximately 9.3 milliliters of peripheral blood, collected into EDTA-treated Vacutainer tubes. PBMCs were isolated by Ficoll-Paque density-gradient centrifugation, with at least 7 million obtained per sample. Trizol reagent was used to extract total RNA from PBMCs, with at least 5 micrograms per sample. For every donor, an aliquot of PBMCs went through flow cytometry to measure the percentages of naive CD45RAhigh/CD27high T cells. Libraries were constructed by 5' RACE. TCRdb names Illumina HiSeq 2500 as the instrument used. A second PCR of roughly 7 to 12 cycles was run with a J-beta primer mix and a sample-barcoded 5' primer. Each TCR beta cDNA molecule received a unique molecular identifier from a template-switch 5' adaptor carrying 12 random nucleotides. At least 2.5 million CDR3-containing paired-end reads were obtained from each sample. The Mint cDNA synthesis kit, primed by a TRBC-specific oligonucleotide, was used to synthesize first-strand cDNA from all RNA. All cDNA was treated with uracil-DNA glycosylase and then went through a first 18-cycle PCR with the universal primers M1SS and BC2_uni_R. The study's own analysis went as follows. For normalization, 1 million high-quality reads, each with a distinct molecular identifier, were randomly selected from each sample. Reads with shared molecular identifiers were discarded instead of being binned into consensus sequences. CDR3 identification, clonotype clustering and error correction used MiTCR with a Q25 quality threshold and the strictest error-elimination algorithm. A nonparametric unseen species model with Euler transformation was used to estimate lower-bound total TCR beta diversity. TCRdb trimmed the raw reads at Q25, called clones with MiXCR and kept productive beta chains. One record per CDR3 amino acid sequence lists the most common genes and DNA. In this record, the V and J calls reflect TCRdb's handling and not the investigators' own analysis. A total of roughly 800,000 distinct CDR3 sequences appear in this sample, roughly 53% of them only once. Together, the top ten hold 40% to 50% of the sample.

From its cysteine to its phenylalanine, the CDR3 spans 17 amino acids. Left in the record is the CDR3 DNA by itself, 51 bases read in frame from the first base. Germline trimming: 1 base from V, 1 base from J; junction bases outside gene matches: 9. CDR1 and CDR2, looked up from the germline V gene (reference sequence), are SEHNR and FQNEAQ. What was sequenced was blood. The TCR was taken from an elderly man in good health. The chain is encoded by TRBV7-9 joined to TRBJ2-7; 8 of the junction bases match TRBD2. The nucleotide sequence is given as TGTGCCAGCAGCTTAGACCCTGGGACTAGGAGGTCCTACGAGCAGTACTTC. It codes for CASSLDPGTRRSYEQYF. The entire variable domain, with the stretches around the CDR3 drawn from the reference TRBV7-9 and TRBJ2-7 proteins, is DTGVSQNPRHKITKRGQNVTFRCDPISEHNRLYWYRQTLGQGPEFLTYFQNEAQLEKSRLLSDRFSAERPKGSFSTLEIQRTEQGDSAMYLCASSLDPGTRRSYEQYFGPGTRLTVT.